Listed below are T cell receptor beta chains from one sample, sequenced in a study. TCRdb processed the 5' RACE reads anew with MiXCR; each CDR3 protein has one entry. The repertoire has more than 8,000 distinct CDR3 sequences, approximately 25% of them found once; the top ten carry roughly 3.1%. Material for sequencing was Tregs sorted from blood. These receptor sequences come from a female donor with breast cancer. CDR3s include the opening cysteine and the closing phenylalanine or tryptophan. The D gene is left open where the match is weak. A row's size may be missing; if present it is once, few, many or a size class.

d_call,j_call,clone_size,v_call,cdr3_aa,cdr3_nt
-,TRBJ1-1,few,TRBV20-1,CSARNSGWGEAFF,TGCAGTGCTAGAAACAGTGGCTGGGGTGAAGCTTTCTTT
-,TRBJ1-1,few,TRBV7-9,CASSFGKIMNTEAFF,TGTGCCAGCAGCTTCGGCAAGATAATGAACACTGAAGCTTTCTTT
-,TRBJ1-1,many,TRBV11-3,CASSKYSNTEAFF,TGTGCCAGCAGCAAGTACAGCAACACTGAAGCTTTCTTT
TRBD2,TRBJ2-7,many,TRBV9,CASSVLAGRDHEQYF,TGTGCCAGCAGCGTACTAGCGGGAAGGGACCACGAGCAGTACTTC
-,TRBJ1-2,-,TRBV3-1,CASSLTGTSYGYTF,TGTGCCAGCAGTCTAACCGGGACGTCTTATGGCTACACCTTC
TRBD1,TRBJ2-1,-,TRBV19,CASSRQGDYNEQFF,TGTGCCAGTTCCCGACAGGGCGATTACAATGAGCAGTTCTTC
-,TRBJ1-1,-,TRBV7-6,CASSPSGHLNTEAFF,TGTGCCAGCAGCCCCTCGGGACACTTGAACACTGAAGCTTTCTTT
TRBD2,TRBJ2-3,-,TRBV10-3,CAISGLAGTDTQYF,TGTGCCATCTCCGGACTAGCGGGCACAGATACGCAGTATTTT
-,TRBJ2-5,-,TRBV11-2,CASSLQPGTQKETQYF,TGTGCCAGCAGCTTACAACCGGGAACCCAAAAGGAGACCCAGTACTTC
-,TRBJ2-1,medium-sized,TRBV6-2/TRBV6-3,CASSPSGGQGYNEQFF,TGTGCCAGCAGCCCCTCGGGTGGCCAGGGATACAATGAGCAGTTCTTC
TRBD1,TRBJ2-2,-,TRBV24-1,CATSDTDRDTGELFF,TGTGCCACCAGTGATACCGACAGGGACACCGGGGAGCTGTTTTTT
TRBD2,TRBJ2-1,-,TRBV5-1,CASSPPGLAGSYNEQFF,TGCGCCAGCAGCCCCCCGGGACTAGCGGGATCCTACAATGAGCAGTTCTTC
TRBD1,TRBJ2-1,medium-sized,TRBV5-1,CASSLAMGQYNEQFF,TGCGCCAGCAGCTTGGCCATGGGACAGTACAATGAGCAGTTCTTC
TRBD2,TRBJ2-7,-,TRBV5-1,CASSRSLLAGVSYEQYF,TGCGCCAGCTCCCGATCCCTCCTAGCGGGAGTGTCCTACGAGCAGTACTTC
-,TRBJ1-1,many,TRBV7-9,CASSPPDGTEAFF,TGTGCCAGCAGCCCCCCCGACGGCACTGAAGCTTTCTTT
-,TRBJ1-1,-,TRBV29-1,CGARAHTEASF,TGCGGTGCACGAGCGCACACTGAAGCTTCCTTT
-,TRBJ2-1,many,TRBV6-5,CASSYNPSYNEQFF,TGTGCCAGCAGTTATAATCCCTCCTACAATGAGCAGTTCTTC
-,TRBJ1-5,medium-sized,TRBV2,CASSETGSQPQHF,TGTGCCAGCAGTGAAACAGGGAGTCAGCCCCAGCATTTT
-,TRBJ2-1,medium-sized,TRBV7-9,CASSVGAYNEQFF,TGTGCCAGCAGCGTGGGAGCCTACAATGAGCAGTTCTTC
TRBD1,TRBJ1-1,few,TRBV6-5,CASRPTGMNTEAFF,TGTGCCAGCAGACCGACAGGGATGAACACTGAAGCTTTCTTT
-,TRBJ2-7,medium-sized,TRBV5-1,CASSWMGEQYF,TGCGCCAGCAGCTGGATGGGTGAGCAGTACTTC
-,TRBJ2-5,medium-sized,TRBV25-1,CASSEGGEETQYF,TGTGCCAGCAGTGAGGGCGGGGAAGAGACCCAGTACTTC
-,TRBJ1-2,many,TRBV6-5,CASSNVGGANYGYTF,TGTGCCAGCAGTAACGTTGGGGGGGCTAACTATGGCTACACCTTC
TRBD1,TRBJ1-5,large,TRBV6-5,CASSARTGPFSNQPQHF,TGTGCCAGCAGTGCGAGGACAGGGCCCTTTAGCAATCAGCCCCAGCATTTT
-,TRBJ1-2,medium-sized,TRBV24-1,CATSDWTGYGYTF,TGTGCCACCAGTGACTGGACTGGCTATGGCTACACCTTC
-,TRBJ2-6,many,TRBV7-9,CASISTRTRGWGAGANVLTF,TGTGCCAGCATCTCCACTAGGACCCGGGGGTGGGGTGCAGGGGCCAACGTCCTGACTTTC
TRBD1,TRBJ2-1,many,TRBV24-1,CATSDPQGDGGRYEQFF,TGTGCCACCAGTGACCCTCAGGGGGACGGAGGTCGCTATGAGCAGTTCTTC
TRBD1,TRBJ1-5,-,TRBV6-2/TRBV6-3,CASSQQGPGQPQHF,TGTGCCAGCAGTCAACAGGGGCCGGGGCAGCCCCAGCATTTT
-,TRBJ2-7,medium-sized,TRBV7-9,CASSLWGAEQYF,TGTGCCAGCAGCTTATGGGGTGCCGAGCAGTACTTC
-,TRBJ2-3,medium-sized,TRBV27,CASSFQGADTQYF,TGTGCCAGCAGTTTCCAGGGAGCAGATACGCAGTATTTT
TRBD1,TRBJ1-6,-,TRBV20-1,CSARETWGGGVGNSPLHF,TGCAGTGCTAGAGAAACCTGGGGAGGGGGCGTAGGTAATTCACCCCTCCACTTT
-,TRBJ2-7,medium-sized,TRBV5-6,CASSLARGDEQYF,TGTGCCAGCAGCTTAGCTCGAGGCGACGAGCAGTACTTC
-,TRBJ2-7,-,TRBV10-3,CATSESDRTYERYF,TGTGCCACCAGTGAGTCGGACAGAACCTACGAGCGGTACTTC
-,TRBJ1-1,few,TRBV7-2,CASSPGTLTEAFF,TGTGCCAGCAGCCCCGGGACTTTGACTGAAGCTTTCTTT
TRBD2,TRBJ2-2,-,TRBV6-2/TRBV6-3,CASRGLAADTGELFF,TGTGCCAGCAGGGGACTAGCGGCGGACACCGGGGAGCTGTTTTTT
-,TRBJ2-1,medium-sized,TRBV6-5,CASSLVGGGNEQFF,TGTGCCAGCAGTCTGGTAGGGGGGGGAAATGAGCAGTTCTTC
-,TRBJ2-7,-,TRBV10-2,CARSTARESPGGFHEQYF,TGCGCCCGAAGTACTGCTCGTGAAAGCCCGGGGGGCTTTCACGAGCAGTACTTC
TRBD2,TRBJ2-1,-,TRBV11-3,CASSLRTSGNEQFF,TGTGCCAGCAGCTTAAGGACTAGCGGGAATGAGCAGTTCTTC
TRBD2,TRBJ2-7,few,TRBV30,CAWTGGTVSYEQYF,TGTGCCTGGACGGGGGGGACTGTATCCTACGAGCAGTACTTC
-,TRBJ2-1,many,TRBV20-1,CSARVGTRGMNEQFF,TGCAGTGCTAGAGTGGGGACCAGAGGGATGAATGAGCAGTTCTTC
-,TRBJ1-3,medium-sized,TRBV6-5,CASSYTRTGNTIYF,TGTGCCAGCAGTTACACCAGGACTGGAAACACCATATATTTT
-,TRBJ2-7,medium-sized,TRBV7-6,CASSPGWGNEQYF,TGTGCCAGCAGCCCCGGCTGGGGGAACGAGCAGTACTTC
TRBD2,TRBJ2-1,many,TRBV13,CASSTGTSGSEQFF,TGTGCCAGCAGCACCGGGACTAGCGGGAGTGAGCAGTTCTTC
TRBD1,TRBJ2-1,medium-sized,TRBV20-1,CSARDFRDSTYNEQFF,TGCAGTGCTAGAGATTTTCGGGACAGCACCTACAATGAGCAGTTCTTC
TRBD1,TRBJ1-1,-,TRBV7-9,CASSSGQSWNTEAFF,TGTGCCAGCAGCTCGGGACAGAGTTGGAACACTGAAGCTTTCTTT
TRBD2,TRBJ2-3,-,TRBV2,CASSVLAGITDTQYF,TGTGCCAGCAGTGTACTAGCGGGTATCACAGATACGCAGTATTTT
-,TRBJ1-2,many,TRBV7-2,CASSLGAYGYTF,TGTGCCAGCAGCTTAGGGGCGTATGGCTACACCTTC